The 15 T cell receptor beta chains listed next were all sequenced from one sample in a study of cytomegalovirus exposure and HLA in healthy donors (dated by TCRdb to the late 2010s). Libraries were constructed by the immunoSEQ multiplex PCR assay. For the multiplex PCR, a mixture combining 60 forward primers for TCR Vbeta segments and 13 reverse primers for TCR Jbeta segments was used. The table was pulled from immuneACCESS by TCRdb, which kept in-frame rearrangements only. Such tables lose some clones; where checked, under half of the loss comes from unresolved V genes, and the rest has no known cause. The sample has 200,000 to 250,000 clones on record, around 75% of them singletons. In total, the top ten clones hold 1.8% of the sample. The material sequenced was PBMCs. These receptors all come from a woman younger than 45 in good health and CMV-seronegative.

The chain employs TRBV30 and TRBJ2-6; the match to TRBD1 covers 7 bases. The V segment lost 8 bases and the J segment 4 bases; nucleotides outside the gene matches: 5. The germline V gene encodes CDR1 GTSNPN and CDR2 SVGIG (reference sequence). This CDR3 has 13 residues. The CDR3 protein is CAIRTGGANVLTF. CDR3 DNA: TGTGCCATACGGACAGGAGGGGCCAACGTCCTGACTTTC.

The chain couples TRBV5-4 to TRBJ2-1; 7 nucleotides line up with TRBD2. Germline values: CDR1 SGHNT, CDR2 YYREEE (reference sequence). After removal of 2 bases from V and 5 bases from J, the junction contained 10 bases not matched to a gene. The CDR3 length is 16 residues. For the CDR3, the DNA is TGTGCCAGCAGCTTACCCCGACTAGCCCGACACAATGAGCAGTTCTTC. As protein: CASSLPRLARHNEQFF.

As regards this clone: Other DNA variants within this sample encode the same CDR3. This CDR3 is CASSSTGGEQYF. CDR3 DNA sequence: TGTGCCAGCAGTTCTACCGGGGGCGAGCAGTACTTC. The chain carries TRBV27 and TRBJ2-7; tentatively, D is TRBD2 (6 bases). This CDR3 is 12 amino acids long. The germline V and J ends were trimmed by 4 bases and 6 bases, with 10 bases remaining between them. Germline loops: CDR1 MNHEY, CDR2 SMNVEV (reference sequence).

The chain joins TRBV19 to TRBJ2-3, with D perhaps TRBD1 (6 bases). CDR3 length: 14 residues. The germline CDR1 and CDR2 sequences are LNHDA and SQIVND (reference sequence). Trimming stripped 6 bases from V and 0 bases from J, with 10 bases between. CDR3 sequence (DNA): TGTGCCAGTAGGCCCACAGGGAGCACAGATACGCAGTATTTT. Its translation is CASRPTGSTDTQYF.

The rearrangement joins TRBV7-9 to TRBJ1-2, with 7 bases aligning to TRBD1. The V segment lost 5 bases and the J segment 5 bases; nucleotides outside the gene matches: 14. CDR3 length: 16 residues. Germline CDR1 and CDR2: SEHNR and FQNEAQ (reference sequence). The CDR3 DNA reads as TGTGCCAGCAGCACGACCAAAGGACAGGCACTGTATGGCTACACCTTC. Its translation is CASSTTKGQALYGYTF.

This chain joins TRBV19 and TRBJ2-7, with D possibly TRBD2 on 6 matching bases. CDR3 length equals 14 residues. V lost 3 bases and J lost 2, with 11 bases in between. CDR1 is LNHDA, CDR2 SQIVND, per germline (reference sequence). The CDR3 spells CASSIGTLAYEQYF. CDR3 coding DNA: TGTGCCAGTAGTATCGGGACTCTTGCCTACGAGCAGTACTTC.

The chain carries TRBV6-1 and TRBJ1-2; a possible D gene is TRBD1 (5 bases). V lost 4 bases and J lost 4, with 13 bases in between. Germline CDR1 and CDR2: MNHNS and SASEGT. The CDR3 extends over 14 amino acids. The CDR3: CASSALTEIYGYTF. In DNA form, the CDR3 reads TGTGCCAGCAGTGCCCTGACAGAAATCTATGGCTACACCTTC.

This chain uses TRBV7-8 with TRBJ2-2; D possibly corresponds to TRBD2 (5 bases). The CDR3 consists of 16 residues. The V end lost 5 bases, the J end lost 4 bases, and 17 bases lay between the germline ends. CDR1 SGHVS and CDR2 FQNEAQ come from the germline V gene. CDR3 in DNA: TGTGCCAGCAGCGTTACTAGTTTAATTAGCACCGGGGAGCTGTTTTTT. Protein: CASSVTSLISTGELFF.

This clone was counted ten times or more. V usage is TRBV6-4 and J usage is TRBJ2-3, with D possibly being TRBD1 (5 bases). Per germline, CDR1 MRHNA and CDR2 SNTAGT. The length of the CDR3 is 14 residues. The V end was cut by 3 bases, the J end by 1 base, with 8 bases between. The CDR3: CASSEKGGTDTQYF. The CDR3 DNA reads TGTGCCAGCAGTGAAAAAGGGGGCACAGATACGCAGTATTTT.

The rearrangement uses TRBV30 and TRBJ1-3, with 7 bases aligning to TRBD1. V was pared by 2 bases and J by 3 bases, with 13 bases of the junction left unmatched. Germline V lookup: CDR1 GTSNPN, CDR2 SVGIG (reference sequence). The length of the CDR3 is 17 residues. CDR3 region: CAWSTWLLQGLGNTIYF. The CDR3 bases are TGTGCCTGGAGTACCTGGCTCTTACAGGGGCTTGGAAACACCATATATTTT.

This rearrangement joins TRBV7-8 to TRBJ1-3, with TRBD1 matching over 8 bases. CDR1 and CDR2 from the germline V gene are SGHVS and FQNEAQ. V lost 4 bases and J lost 2; bases outside the gene matches: 7. This CDR3 region has 16 residues. CDR3 loop: CASSSGQGSPGNTIYF. CDR3 DNA: TGTGCCAGCAGCTCCGGACAGGGTTCCCCTGGAAACACCATATATTTT.

The chain recombines TRBV5-1 with TRBJ1-3; 11 bases align to TRBD1. The CDR3 is 18 amino acids. CDR1 is SGHRS, CDR2 YFSETQ, per germline. J lost 0 bases, V lost 0 bases, and 5 bases had no gene match. The CDR3 DNA follows: TGCGCCAGCAGCTTGGGGACAGGGGGCCGGGGCTCTGGAAACACCATATATTTT. Translated, it gives CASSLGTGGRGSGNTIYF.

CDR3 nucleotide sequence: TGTGCCAGCAGCTTAGATCGGTCCAGCGAGGAAGCTTTCTTT. Protein: CASSLDRSSEEAFF. V and J are TRBV7-9 and TRBJ1-1, with D unclear. V lost 1 base, J lost 8 bases, and 14 bases lay in between. This CDR3 spans 14 amino acids. From germline, CDR1 is SEHNR and CDR2 FQNEAQ (reference sequence). Using reference TRBV7-9 and TRBJ1-1 for the parts outside the CDR3, the full variable domain is DTGVSQNPRHKITKRGQNVTFRCDPISEHNRLYWYRQTLGQGPEFLTYFQNEAQLEKSRLLSDRFSAERPKGSFSTLEIQRTEQGDSAMYLCASSLDRSSEEAFFGQGTRLTVV.

Only a few counts were recorded for this clone. The chain links TRBV5-1 to TRBJ2-7, with 10 bases aligning to TRBD2. In germline, CDR1 is SGHRS, CDR2 YFSETQ. This CDR3 is 16 amino acids long. V shed 4 bases and J 5 bases; nucleotides not matched to a gene: 12. The DNA of the CDR3 is TGCGCCAGCAGCCGTACACCGGGACTAGCGTCCGACGAGCAGTACTTC. Translation gives CASSRTPGLASDEQYF.

Details on this clone: Compared with germline, one end of the junction differs, possibly owing to a read error. This chain connects TRBV11-2 to TRBJ1-2, with TRBD1 matching over 7 bases. CDR3 length: 17 amino acids. Per germline, CDR1 SGHAT and CDR2 FQNNGV. CDR3 nucleotide sequence: TGTGTCAGCAGCTTTGCCCCACCCGGGACAGATGTTTATGGCTACACCTTC. Its translation: CVSSFAPPGTDVYGYTF.